This T cell receptor (beta chain) was identified in a study of shared clonotypes between healthy human individuals. Notes on this clone: Its specificity is unknown.

Germline CDR1 reads MGHDK; CDR2 reads SYGVNS. There are 16 residues in the CDR3. V lost 3 bases to trimming and J lost 0 bases, with 11 bases between them. Findings and limits, study-wide: Compared with clonotypes that all four donors shared, non-shared clonotypes had lower generation probabilities.

Deep-level settings were used for running the assay. Data came from immunoSEQ multiplex PCR; TCRdb stores just in-frame clones and leaves some out. The sample yields about 2.4 million clones, roughly 93% seen once. The sample was naive CD4+ T cells from PBMCs. Stated subset: CD45RA+ positively selected. The rearrangement links TRBV25-1 to TRBJ2-2; D is possibly TRBD1 (5 bases). The sequence was obtained from a man between 18 and 29 years old in good health. Some clones in this sample may be carry-over from other donors' samples. CDR3 in amino acids: CASSEVGLANTGELFF. CDR3 nucleotide sequence: TGTGCCAGCAGTGAGGTGGGGCTAGCGAACACCGGGGAGCTGTTTTTT.